The 10 T cell receptor beta chains presented below share a single source sample, sequenced in a study of T cell changes during pregnancy in multiple sclerosis. Using immunoSEQ multiplex PCR, the repertoire was profiled, and TCRdb retains in-frame clones only, with some absent. The sample lists roughly 12,000 clones; 70% to 90% were seen once. The sample in question was CD8+ T cells from peripheral blood mononuclear cells, obtained in the second trimester of pregnancy. All receptors derive from a female donor in good health, enrolled as a control in a pregnancy study.

This clone was recorded once. The chain carries TRBV27 and TRBJ1-1; 9 bases agree with TRBD1. The V gene end was trimmed by 2 bases and the J gene end by 5 bases; junction bases not matched to a gene: 6. The CDR3 is made up of 15 amino acids. Germline assignment: CDR1 MNHEY and CDR2 SMNVEV (reference sequence). In nucleotides, the CDR3 is TGTGCCAGCAGTTTAACAGGGGGCGAAGGTACTGAAGCTTTCTTT. As protein: CASSLTGGEGTEAFF.

The chain joins TRBV4-3 to TRBJ1-6; 7 bases line up with TRBD1. The germline CDR1 and CDR2 sequences are LGHNA and YSLEER. Trimming cost V 2 bases and J 8 bases; bases outside gene matches: 6. The CDR3 has 15 residues. In nucleotides, the CDR3 is TGCGCCAGCAGCCAACTTACAGGGGAATATTCACCCCTCCACTTT. Protein: CASSQLTGEYSPLHF.

The V gene is TRBV5-4, the J gene TRBJ2-1; weak D call: TRBD2 (6 bases). The ends were cut back, 4 bases at V and 4 bases at J, with 15 bases in the middle. The CDR3 is made up of 15 amino acids. Germline values: CDR1 SGHNT, CDR2 YYREEE (reference sequence). The DNA for the CDR3 is TGTGCCAGCAGCGAGGAGGCTAGCGCGTACAATGAGCAGTTCTTC. This gives the protein CASSEEASAYNEQFF.

The chain carries TRBV12-5 and TRBJ2-1; D may be TRBD2 (5 bases). Trimming stripped 2 bases from V and 10 bases from J, with 12 bases between. The germline gives CDR1 LGHNT, CDR2 FRNRAP. The CDR3 contains 13 residues. Here the CDR3 reads CASGLYRDFEQFF. The CDR3 bases are TGTGCTAGTGGTTTGTACCGGGATTTCGAGCAGTTCTTC.

This rearrangement joins TRBV27 to TRBJ1-5; no definite D call. V was shortened by 5 bases and J by 6 bases, with 8 bases between the two germline ends. The CDR3 has 12 amino acids. Germline CDR1 is MNHEY and CDR2 is SMNVEV (reference sequence). CDR3 region: CASSPLGQPQHF. The CDR3 nucleotides are TGTGCCAGCAGTCCCCTAGGTCAGCCCCAGCATTTT.

The chain recombines TRBV5-4 with TRBJ2-2; 8 bases match TRBD1. With V trimmed by 5 bases and J by 6 bases, 6 bases remained unmatched. The CDR3 spans 14 residues. CDR1 SGHNT and CDR2 YYREEE come from the germline V gene (reference sequence). CDR3 nucleotide sequence: TGTGCCAGCAGGCCGGGACAGGCGTCCGGGGAGCTGTTTTTT. As protein: CASRPGQASGELFF.

In this sample, this clone turned up once. The chain combines TRBV23-1 with TRBJ2-5; TRBD1 might be the D (5 bases). TRBV23-1 is an ORF, and what it does is uncertain. Between the trimmed V and J ends, which lost 0 bases and 4 bases, there was a span of 9 bases. CDR3 size: 14 residues. CDR3 region: CASSQSNRSETQYF. CDR3 nucleotide sequence: TGCGCCAGCAGTCAATCGAACAGGTCAGAGACCCAGTACTTC.

The chain recombines TRBV19 with TRBJ2-7; D possibly corresponds to TRBD1 (6 bases). From germline, CDR1 is LNHDA and CDR2 SQIVND (reference sequence). CDR3 length equals 14 residues. The germline V and J ends were trimmed by 3 bases and 1 base, with 10 bases remaining between them. CDR3 protein: CASSITGSSYEQYF. DNA for the CDR3: TGTGCCAGTAGTATCACAGGGAGTTCCTACGAGCAGTACTTC.

The rearrangement uses TRBV7-8 and TRBJ1-1; a weak D match, TRBD1 (6 bases). Germline V gene data show CDR1 as SGHVS and CDR2 as FQNEAQ. Deletions cut 7 bases from V and 1 base from J, with 19 bases between. CDR3 size: 16 residues. The DNA of the CDR3 is TGTGCCAGCACTCGCGATGTTGGGGGCTGGAACACTGAAGCTTTCTTT. It encodes CASTRDVGGWNTEAFF.

The chain combines TRBV13 with TRBJ2-5, with TRBD2 identical over 8 bases. The CDR3 is 15 residues long. The germline gives CDR1 PRHDT, CDR2 FYEKMQ (reference sequence). The ends lost 5 bases at V and 1 base at J; junction bases unmatched: 6. The CDR3 sequence: CASSPREGPQETQYF. Written as DNA, the CDR3 is TGTGCCAGCAGCCCCCGGGAGGGACCCCAAGAGACCCAGTACTTC.